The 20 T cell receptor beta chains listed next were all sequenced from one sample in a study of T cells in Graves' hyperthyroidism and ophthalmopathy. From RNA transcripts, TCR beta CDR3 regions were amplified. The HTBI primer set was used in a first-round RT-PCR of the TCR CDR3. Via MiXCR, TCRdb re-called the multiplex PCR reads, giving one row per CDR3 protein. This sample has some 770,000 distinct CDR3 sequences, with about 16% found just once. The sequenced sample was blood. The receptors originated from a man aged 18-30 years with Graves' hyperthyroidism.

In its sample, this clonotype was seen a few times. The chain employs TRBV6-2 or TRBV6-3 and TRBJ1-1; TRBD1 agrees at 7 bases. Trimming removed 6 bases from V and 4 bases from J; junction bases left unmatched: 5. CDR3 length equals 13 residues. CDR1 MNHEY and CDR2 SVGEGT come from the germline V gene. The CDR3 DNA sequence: TGTGCCAGCAGCAGGACAGGACCCACTGAAGCTTTCTTT. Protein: CASSRTGPTEAFF.

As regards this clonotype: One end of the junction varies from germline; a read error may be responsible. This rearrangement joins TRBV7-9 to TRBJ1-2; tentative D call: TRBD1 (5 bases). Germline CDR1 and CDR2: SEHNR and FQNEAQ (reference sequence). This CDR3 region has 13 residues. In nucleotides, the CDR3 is TGTACCAGTTGGGACGATGCTAACTATGGCTACACCTTC. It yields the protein CTSWDDANYGYTF.

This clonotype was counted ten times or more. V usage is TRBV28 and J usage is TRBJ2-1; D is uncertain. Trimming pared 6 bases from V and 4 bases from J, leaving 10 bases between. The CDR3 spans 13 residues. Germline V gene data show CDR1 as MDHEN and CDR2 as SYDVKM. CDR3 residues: CASRDGPYNEQFF. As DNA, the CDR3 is TGTGCCAGCAGGGACGGACCTTACAATGAGCAGTTCTTC.

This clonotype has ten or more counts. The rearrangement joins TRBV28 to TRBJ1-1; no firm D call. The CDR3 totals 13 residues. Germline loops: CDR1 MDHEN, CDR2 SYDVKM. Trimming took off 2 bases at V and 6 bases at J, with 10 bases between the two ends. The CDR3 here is CASSLVGVAEAFF. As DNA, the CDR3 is TGTGCCAGCAGTTTAGTAGGAGTCGCTGAAGCTTTCTTT.

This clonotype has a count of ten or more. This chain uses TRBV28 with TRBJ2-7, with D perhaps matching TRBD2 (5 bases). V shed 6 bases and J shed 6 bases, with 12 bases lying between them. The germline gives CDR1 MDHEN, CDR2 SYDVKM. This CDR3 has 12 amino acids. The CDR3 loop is CASSPPGIEQYF. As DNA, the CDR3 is TGTGCCAGCAGCCCCCCGGGAATCGAGCAGTACTTC.

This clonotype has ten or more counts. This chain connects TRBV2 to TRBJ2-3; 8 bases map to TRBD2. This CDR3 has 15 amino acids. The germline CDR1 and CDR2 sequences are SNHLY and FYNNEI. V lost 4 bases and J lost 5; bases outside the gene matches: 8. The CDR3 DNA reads TGTGCCAGCAGTGGGAGCGGGAGAATGGGAGATACGCAGTATTTT. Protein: CASSGSGRMGDTQYF.

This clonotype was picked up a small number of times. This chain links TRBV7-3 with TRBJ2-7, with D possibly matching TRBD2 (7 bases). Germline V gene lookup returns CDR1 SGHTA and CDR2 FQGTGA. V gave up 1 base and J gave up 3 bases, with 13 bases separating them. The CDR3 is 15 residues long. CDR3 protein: CASSLIGGGRYEQYF. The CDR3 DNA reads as TGTGCCAGCAGCTTAATAGGGGGAGGGCGCTACGAGCAGTACTTC.

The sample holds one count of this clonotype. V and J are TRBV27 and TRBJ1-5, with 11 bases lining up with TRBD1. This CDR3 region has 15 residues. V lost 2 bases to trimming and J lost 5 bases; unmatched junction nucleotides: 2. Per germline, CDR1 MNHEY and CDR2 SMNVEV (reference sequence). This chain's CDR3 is CASSLGQGAHQPQHF. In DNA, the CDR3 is TGTGCCAGCAGTTTAGGACAGGGGGCACATCAGCCCCAGCATTTT.

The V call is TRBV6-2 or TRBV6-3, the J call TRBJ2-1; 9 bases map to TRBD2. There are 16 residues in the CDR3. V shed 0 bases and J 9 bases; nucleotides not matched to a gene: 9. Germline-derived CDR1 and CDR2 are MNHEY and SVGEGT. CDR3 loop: CASSYSSGSIIVEQFF. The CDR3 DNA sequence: TGTGCCAGCAGTTACTCTAGCGGGAGTATTATTGTTGAGCAGTTCTTC.

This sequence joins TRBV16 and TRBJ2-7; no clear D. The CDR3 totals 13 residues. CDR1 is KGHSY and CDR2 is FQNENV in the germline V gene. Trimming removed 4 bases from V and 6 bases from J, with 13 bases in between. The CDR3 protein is CASSRSSEGEQYF. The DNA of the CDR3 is TGTGCCAGCAGCCGATCTTCGGAAGGCGAGCAGTACTTC.

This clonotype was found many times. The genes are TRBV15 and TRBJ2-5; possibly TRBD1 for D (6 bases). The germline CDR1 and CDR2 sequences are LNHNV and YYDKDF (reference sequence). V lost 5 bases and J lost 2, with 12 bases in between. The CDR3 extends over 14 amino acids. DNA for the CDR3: TGTGCCACCAGCCAGGGACATAAGCAAGAGACCCAGTACTTC. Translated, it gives CATSQGHKQETQYF.

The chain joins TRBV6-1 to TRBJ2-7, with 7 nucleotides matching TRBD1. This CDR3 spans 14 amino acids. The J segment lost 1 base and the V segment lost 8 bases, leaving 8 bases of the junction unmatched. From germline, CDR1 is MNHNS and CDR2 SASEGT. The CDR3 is CASLGQEPSYEQYF. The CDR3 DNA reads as TGTGCCAGCTTAGGACAGGAGCCATCCTACGAGCAGTACTTC.

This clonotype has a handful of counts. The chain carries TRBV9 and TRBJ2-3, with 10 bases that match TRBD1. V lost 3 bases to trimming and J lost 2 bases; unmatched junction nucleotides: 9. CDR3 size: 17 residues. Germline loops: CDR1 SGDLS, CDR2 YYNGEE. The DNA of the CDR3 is TGTGCCAGCAGCGGAGGGACAGGGGCTCTATACACAGATACGCAGTATTTT. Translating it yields CASSGGTGALYTDTQYF. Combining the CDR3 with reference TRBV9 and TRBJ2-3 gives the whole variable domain DSGVTQTPKHLITATGQRVTLRCSPRSGDLSVYWYQQSLDQGLQFLIQYYNGEERAKGNILERFSAQQFPDLHSELNLSSLELGDSALYFCASSGGTGALYTDTQYFGPGTRLTVL.

CDR3 loop: CSARGGTDYYEQYF. In DNA form, the CDR3 reads TGCAGTGCTAGAGGTGGGACGGATTACTACGAGCAGTACTTC. The chain uses TRBV20-1 and TRBJ2-7; either TRBD1 or TRBD2 may supply D (5 bases each). The CDR3 loop spans 14 amino acids. V was clipped by 1 base and J by 3 bases, with 13 bases between them. Germline V gene lookup returns CDR1 DFQATT and CDR2 SNEGSKA (reference sequence).

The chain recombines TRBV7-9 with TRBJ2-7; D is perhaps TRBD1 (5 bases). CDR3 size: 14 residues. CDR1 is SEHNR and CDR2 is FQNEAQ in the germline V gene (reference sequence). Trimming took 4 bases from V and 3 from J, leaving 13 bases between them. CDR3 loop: CASSSTRQSYEQYF. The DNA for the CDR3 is TGTGCCAGCAGCTCCACGAGACAGAGCTACGAGCAGTACTTC.

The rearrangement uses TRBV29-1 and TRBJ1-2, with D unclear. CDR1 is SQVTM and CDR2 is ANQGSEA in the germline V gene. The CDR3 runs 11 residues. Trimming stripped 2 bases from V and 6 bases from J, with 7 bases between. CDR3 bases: TGCAGCGTTGAACGTAGGCATGGCTACACCTTC. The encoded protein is CSVERRHGYTF.

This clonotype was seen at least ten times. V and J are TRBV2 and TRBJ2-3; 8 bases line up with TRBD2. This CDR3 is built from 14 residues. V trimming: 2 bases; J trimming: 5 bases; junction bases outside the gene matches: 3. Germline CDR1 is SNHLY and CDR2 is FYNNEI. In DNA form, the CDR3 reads TGTGCCAGCAGTGAATTCCTAGCGGGAGATACGCAGTATTTT. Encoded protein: CASSEFLAGDTQYF.

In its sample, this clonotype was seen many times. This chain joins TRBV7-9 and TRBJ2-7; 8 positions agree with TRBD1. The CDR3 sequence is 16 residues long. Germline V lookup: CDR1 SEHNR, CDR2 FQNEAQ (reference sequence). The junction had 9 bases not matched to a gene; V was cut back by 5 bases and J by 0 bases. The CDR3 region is CASSTMTGASSYEQYF. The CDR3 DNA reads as TGTGCCAGCAGCACTATGACAGGGGCCAGCTCCTACGAGCAGTACTTC.

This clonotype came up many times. The CDR3 region has the DNA TGTGCCAGCAGACAGGGGGCAGCAGGGCAGCCCCAGCATTTT. Translated, it gives CASRQGAAGQPQHF. V usage is TRBV12-3 or TRBV12-4 and J usage is TRBJ1-5; 9 bases match TRBD1. After removal of 6 bases from V and 7 bases from J, the junction contained 7 bases not matched to a gene. The CDR3 is 14 amino acids.

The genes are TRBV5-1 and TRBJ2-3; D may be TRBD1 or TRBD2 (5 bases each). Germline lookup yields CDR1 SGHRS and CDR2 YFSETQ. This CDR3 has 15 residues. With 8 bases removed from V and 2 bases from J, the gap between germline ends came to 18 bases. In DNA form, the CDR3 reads TGCGCCAGTAGGGACCGGTGGGGAGCCACAGATACGCAGTATTTT. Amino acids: CASRDRWGATDTQYF.